The 24 T cell receptor beta chains given below trace back to one sample, sequenced in a study of T-cell memory formation after mild COVID-19. Using its own MiXCR run on the 5' RACE reads, TCRdb lists one record per CDR3 protein. The sample holds hundreds of thousands of distinct CDR3 sequences, about 23% seen once. Input material: PBMCs or a T cell subset sorted from them (not recorded which). Receptors were obtained from an adult woman who had mild COVID-19 (a few samples of this study predate the infection). Cell type and time point are not known.

This clonotype has more than one count but fewer than ten. The rearrangement links TRBV11-3 to TRBJ2-4, with D possibly being TRBD2 (5 bases). Per the germline V gene, CDR1 is SGHNT and CDR2 is YENEEA. There are 15 residues in the CDR3. The ends were cut back, 4 bases at V and 3 bases at J, with 13 bases in the middle. The DNA of the CDR3 is TGTGCCAGCAGCTCCGGGAATCGGAGCAAAAACATTCAGTACTTC. This sequence encodes CASSSGNRSKNIQYF. Looking up the rest from reference TRBV11-3 and TRBJ2-4 gives the full variable domain: EAGVVQSPRYKIIEKKQPVAFWCNPISGHNTLYWYLQNLGQGPELLIRYENEEAVDDSQLPKDRFSAERLKGVDSTLKIQPAELGDSAVYLCASSSGNRSKNIQYFGAGTRLSVL.

The chain has TRBV27 and TRBJ2-5; 8 positions match TRBD2. The CDR3 loop spans 15 amino acids. Germline V gene lookup returns CDR1 MNHEY and CDR2 SMNVEV (reference sequence). Losses at the gene ends were 6 bases for V and 5 bases for J; bases not matched to a gene: 11. CDR3 sequence (DNA): TGTGCCAGCAGGATTAGCGGGATTGGGTTGGAGACCCAGTACTTC. Amino acid sequence: CASRISGIGLETQYF.

The chain has TRBV9 and TRBJ2-4; D unclear. The CDR3 length is 15 residues. Germline V lookup: CDR1 SGDLS, CDR2 YYNGEE. With 0 bases removed from V and 6 bases from J, the gap between germline ends came to 13 bases. The chain's CDR3 is CASSVGEVVGNIQYF. In DNA, the CDR3 is TGTGCCAGCAGCGTAGGCGAGGTCGTGGGAAACATTCAGTACTTC. The whole variable domain, filled in from reference TRBV9 and TRBJ2-4, reads DSGVTQTPKHLITATGQRVTLRCSPRSGDLSVYWYQQSLDQGLQFLIQYYNGEERAKGNILERFSAQQFPDLHSELNLSSLELGDSALYFCASSVGEVVGNIQYFGAGTRLSVL.

The sample holds one count of this clonotype. This rearrangement joins TRBV5-4 to TRBJ2-5; D gene unclear. The CDR3 consists of 14 residues. The ends were cut back, 0 bases at V and 1 base at J, with 7 bases in the middle. The V gene's germline CDR1 is SGHNT and CDR2 YYREEE (reference sequence). CDR3 protein: CASSLVTVQETQYF. The DNA of the CDR3 is TGTGCCAGCAGCTTGGTGACGGTCCAAGAGACCCAGTACTTC.

The J gene is TRBJ1-5, the V gene TRBV24-1; 8 bases are a match to TRBD1. CDR1 is KGHDR, CDR2 SFDVKD, per germline. This CDR3 contains 17 residues. V dropped 4 bases and J dropped 7; count of bases not matched to a gene: 14. CDR3 in DNA: TGTGCCACCAGTGACTACGCGACAGGGGATCGGGAACAGCCCCAGCATTTT. Amino acids: CATSDYATGDREQPQHF.

This clonotype was detected a few times. J is TRBJ2-1 and V is TRBV3-1; D is perhaps TRBD2 (6 bases). The V and J ends lost 1 base and 8 bases respectively, with 9 bases between them. The CDR3 totals 13 residues. Per the germline V gene, CDR1 is LGHDT and CDR2 is YNNKEL (reference sequence). In DNA form, the CDR3 reads TGTGCCAGCAGCCAAGCTAGGAGGGATGAGCAGTTCTTC. Translation: CASSQARRDEQFF.

The chain couples TRBV6-5 to TRBJ1-4, with D unclear. The CDR3 spans 14 residues. V lost 5 bases, J lost 3 bases, and 10 bases lay in between. CDR1 MNHEY and CDR2 SVGAGI come from the germline V gene. CDR3 in DNA: TGTGCCAGCAGTCAACTCAGCCCTAATGAAAAACTGTTTTTT. Translated: CASSQLSPNEKLFF.

J is TRBJ1-5 and V is TRBV6-5; a weak D match, TRBD1 (6 bases). The CDR3 contains 14 residues. V dropped 6 bases and J dropped 5 bases, with 14 bases sitting between them. Germline V gene sequence: CDR1 MNHEY, CDR2 SVGAGI. In DNA, the CDR3 is TGTGCCAGCAGCCTGGACAGCGTTCATCAGCCCCAGCATTTT. This sequence encodes CASSLDSVHQPQHF.

CDR3 nucleotides: TGTGCCAGCAGTTTGGGGCGGCGACAGCCCCAGCATTTT. Its protein product is CASSLGRRQPQHF. The V and J genes are TRBV6-5 and TRBJ1-5; tentative D call: TRBD1 (5 bases). This CDR3 is built from 13 residues. Trimming took off 4 bases at V and 7 bases at J, with 11 bases between the two ends. CDR1 and CDR2 from the germline V gene are MNHEY and SVGAGI.

The chain links TRBV11-2 to TRBJ1-1; D remains unclear. CDR3 length: 13 residues. Germline V gene lookup returns CDR1 SGHAT and CDR2 FQNNGV. Trimming removed 3 bases at V and 11 bases at J, with 16 bases between. The CDR3 here is CASSFEGAGLAFF. DNA for the CDR3: TGTGCCAGCAGCTTCGAGGGCGCGGGTTTGGCTTTCTTT.

The chain employs TRBV6-5 and TRBJ1-1; D is unclear. The germline V and J ends were trimmed by 1 base and 7 bases, with 10 bases remaining between them. CDR1 MNHEY and CDR2 SVGAGI come from the germline V gene. The CDR3 consists of 13 residues. The CDR3 loop reads CASSYYGGSEAFF. Written as DNA, the CDR3 is TGTGCCAGCAGTTACTATGGAGGGAGTGAAGCTTTCTTT.

The CDR3 here is CASSQDLVVTQYF. The CDR3 DNA reads as TGTGCCAGCAGCCAAGATCTCGTAGTAACGCAGTATTTT. V usage is TRBV3-1 and J usage is TRBJ2-3, with no clear D. CDR1 is LGHDT and CDR2 is YNNKEL in the germline V gene (reference sequence). Trimming stripped 0 bases from V and 9 bases from J, with 10 bases between. The CDR3 has 13 amino acids.

In its sample, this clonotype was seen a few times. The J gene is TRBJ2-3, the V gene TRBV7-6; 12 nucleotides line up with TRBD2. From germline, CDR1 is SGHVS and CDR2 FNYEAQ. After removal of 5 bases from V and 0 bases from J, the junction contained 9 bases not matched to a gene. There are 18 residues in the CDR3. The CDR3 loop reads CASSPFAGTSGSTDTQYF. CDR3 coding DNA: TGTGCCAGCAGCCCCTTTGCCGGGACTAGCGGGAGCACAGATACGCAGTATTTT. Using reference TRBV7-6 and TRBJ2-3 for the parts outside the CDR3, the full variable domain is GAGVSQSPRYKVTKRGQDVALRCDPISGHVSLYWYRQALGQGPEFLTYFNYEAQQDKSGLPNDRFSAERPEGSISTLTIQRTEQRDSAMYRCASSPFAGTSGSTDTQYFGPGTRLTVL.

This clonotype has only a few counts. In DNA, the CDR3 is TGTGCCAGCAGTGTTGAGGGACACCTTAATGAAAAACTGTTTTTT. This gives the protein CASSVEGHLNEKLFF. The V gene is TRBV25-1, the J gene TRBJ1-4; a possible D gene is TRBD1 (6 bases). Looked up from germline, CDR1 is MGHDK and CDR2 is SYGVNS. The CDR3 is 15 amino acids. The V end lost 4 bases, the J end lost 4 bases, and 13 bases lay between the germline ends.

The V call is TRBV2, the J call TRBJ2-1; 10 bases are a match to TRBD2. This CDR3 has 15 residues. V lost 4 bases, J lost 4 bases, and 4 bases stayed unmatched. CDR1 and CDR2 from the germline V gene are SNHLY and FYNNEI. CDR3 nucleotide sequence: TGTGCCAGCAGTGTCTCACTAGCGGGATACAATGAGCAGTTCTTC. Residues: CASSVSLAGYNEQFF.

Note on this clonotype: This may be a read error: a much more frequent sequence differs by one nucleotide. J is TRBJ2-2 and V is TRBV7-2; a possible D gene is TRBD1 (5 bases). CDR1 and CDR2 (germline): SGHTA, FQGNSA. CDR3 length: 17 amino acids. Deletions cut 1 base from V and 4 bases from J, with 16 bases between. The CDR3 sequence: CASSLEGDSVGTGELFF. In nucleotides, the CDR3 is TGTGCCAGCAGCTTAGAAGGGGATAGTGTGGGCACCGGGGAGCTGTTTTTT.

This clonotype was recorded at least ten times. The chain recombines TRBV20-1 with TRBJ1-1, with D unresolved. Germline V CDR1 and CDR2: DFQATT, SNEGSKA (reference sequence). The V and J ends lost 3 bases and 3 bases respectively, with 5 bases between them. The CDR3 is made up of 11 amino acids. This chain's CDR3 is CSASTHTEAFF. The CDR3 DNA reads TGCAGTGCTAGTACCCACACTGAAGCTTTCTTT.

This clonotype was observed a few times. The chain joins TRBV6-5 to TRBJ1-6, with D perhaps TRBD1 (6 bases). The CDR3 is made up of 14 amino acids. Trimming left V 2 bases short and J 8 bases short, with 10 bases between. Germline lookup yields CDR1 MNHEY and CDR2 SVGAGI. The CDR3 loop is CASSYVRTDSPLHF. The CDR3 DNA reads as TGTGCCAGCAGTTACGTCCGGACAGATTCACCCCTCCACTTT.

The chain has TRBV7-2 and TRBJ2-7; TRBD1 agrees at 10 bases. Germline V gene data show CDR1 as SGHTA and CDR2 as FQGNSA. Germline trimming cut 2 bases from V and 6 bases from J; bases unmatched to any gene: 10. The CDR3 is 16 amino acids. CDR3 sequence: CASSLPPGQGYGEQYF. CDR3 DNA: TGTGCCAGCAGCTTACCGCCGGGACAGGGGTACGGCGAGCAGTACTTC.

The chain couples TRBV12-3 or TRBV12-4 to TRBJ2-1, with D possibly called TRBD1 or TRBD2 (7 bases each). V gave up 10 bases and J gave up 2 bases, with 15 bases separating them. This CDR3 is 14 amino acids long. CDR3 DNA sequence: TGTGCCACCGTGACAGGGACTACCTACAATGAGCAGTTCTTC. Translating it yields CATVTGTTYNEQFF.

The chain recombines TRBV7-9 with TRBJ2-5, with TRBD1 matching 8 bases. The germline V gene has CDR1 SEHNR and CDR2 FQNEAQ (reference sequence). The CDR3 sequence is 16 residues long. The J segment lost 4 bases and the V segment lost 1 base, leaving 8 bases of the junction unmatched. In DNA, the CDR3 is TGTGCCAGCAGCTTAGGGGGTCAGGGGGCCGGAGAGACCCAGTACTTC. Its protein product is CASSLGGQGAGETQYF. The variable domain in full, with the rest retrieved from reference TRBV7-9 and TRBJ2-5, is DTGVSQNPRHKITKRGQNVTFRCDPISEHNRLYWYRQTLGQGPEFLTYFQNEAQLEKSRLLSDRFSAERPKGSFSTLEIQRTEQGDSAMYLCASSLGGQGAGETQYFGPGTRLLVL.

The sample holds a few counts of this clonotype. The V call is TRBV18, the J call TRBJ2-1, with 8 bases lining up with TRBD2. Germline V gene data show CDR1 as KGHSH and CDR2 as LQKENI. The CDR3 is 14 amino acids. Germline trimming cut 3 bases from V and 8 bases from J; bases unmatched to any gene: 6. The CDR3 region is CASSPSAGVHEQFF. CDR3 nucleotides: TGTGCCAGCTCACCCTCAGCGGGGGTCCATGAGCAGTTCTTC.

The rearrangement links TRBV7-8 to TRBJ2-5; TRBD2 matches 11 bases. Germline CDR1 SGHVS, CDR2 FQNEAQ. V lost 5 bases, J lost 3 bases, and 11 bases stayed unmatched. The length of the CDR3 is 17 residues. CDR3 DNA sequence: TGTGCCAGCAGCGATTACCGTACTAGCGGGAGCAAAGAGACCCAGTACTTC. Amino acid sequence: CASSDYRTSGSKETQYF.

The rearrangement uses TRBV12-3 or TRBV12-4 and TRBJ1-5; D gene ambiguous. V was cut by 8 bases and J by 5 bases, with 7 bases left in between. The CDR3 totals 11 residues. The CDR3 bases are TGTGCCAGCGGCGACTATCAGCCCCAGCATTTT. Translating it yields CASGDYQPQHF.